Listed here are 2 T cell receptor beta chains from one sample, sequenced in a study of cytomegalovirus exposure and HLA in healthy donors (TCRdb year 2017). Library method: the immunoSEQ multiplex PCR assay. A mixture of 60 forward primers for TCR Vbeta segments and 13 reverse primers for TCR Jbeta segments was used in the multiplex PCR. In its TCRdb copy, this immuneACCESS table keeps in-frame sequences only and misses some clones. Where compared with another copy, unresolved V genes explain less than half of these, and the others have no known cause. Here the sample has 100,000 to 150,000 clones; over 75% occur a single time. About 1.8% of the sample comes from the top ten. Sequencing was carried out using PBMCs. Receptors originate from a boy aged 5 to 17 in good health and CMV-seronegative.

Here the CDR3 DNA reads TGCAGCGTTGGGGGGCAAACCTACGAGCAGTACTTC. This translates into CSVGGQTYEQYF. V is TRBV29-1 and J is TRBJ2-7; possible D gene TRBD1, 6 bases. This CDR3 region has 12 residues. CDR1 and CDR2 (germline): SQVTM, ANQGSEA. V was clipped by 4 bases and J by 2 bases, with 9 bases between them.

With respect to this clone: The sample has other DNA sequences that encode this CDR3 too. The genes are TRBV5-1 and TRBJ2-5, with 8 bases that match TRBD1. Germline CDR1 is SGHRS and CDR2 is YFSETQ. After removal of 4 bases from V and 2 bases from J, the junction contained 4 bases not matched to a gene. There are 14 residues in the CDR3. Here the CDR3 DNA reads TGCGCCAGCAGCCCCGGGACAGGACAAGAGACCCAGTACTTC. This codes for CASSPGTGQETQYF.